Listed below are T cell receptor beta chains from one sample, sequenced in a study of T cells in Graves' hyperthyroidism and ophthalmopathy. MiXCR, run by TCRdb on the multiplex PCR reads, gives a single entry per CDR3 protein. The sample contains fewer than 650,000 distinct CDR3 sequences, 12% to 15% of which appear only once. The specimen was blood. The receptors here all came from a woman aged 40 to 55 with Graves' hyperthyroidism. Both conserved end residues are part of each CDR3. Fields, in order: D gene, clone size, J gene, V gene, CDR3 protein, CDR3 DNA. A D gene is named only where the DNA matches it firmly. For some rows the clone size is stated as once, few or many, or as a class when expanded; others skip it.

D: NA; size: NA; J: TRBJ1-1; V: TRBV7-9; CDR3: CASNQGGMNTEAFF; DNA: TGTGCCAGCAACCAGGGCGGGATGAACACTGAAGCTTTCTTT
D: NA; size: many; J: TRBJ2-7; V: TRBV13; CDR3: CASSTQPDSHEQYF; DNA: TGTGCCAGCAGCACCCAGCCCGACAGCCACGAGCAGTACTTC
D: TRBD1; size: many; J: TRBJ1-1; V: TRBV28; CDR3: CASSLTGGGGEAFF; DNA: TGTGCCAGCAGTTTGACAGGGGGCGGTGGTGAAGCTTTCTTT
D: TRBD2; size: many; J: TRBJ2-1; V: TRBV7-9; CDR3: CASSSLGREGNEQFF; DNA: TGTGCCAGCAGCTCCTTGGGGCGGGAGGGCAATGAGCAGTTCTTC
D: TRBD1; size: few; J: TRBJ2-1; V: TRBV27; CDR3: CASSSGTGIYNERFF; DNA: TGTGCCAGCAGTTCCGGGACAGGGATTTACAATGAGCGGTTCTTC
D: NA; size: many; J: TRBJ2-5; V: TRBV10-3; CDR3: CAISDALGPETQYF; DNA: TGTGCCATCAGTGATGCTCTAGGGCCAGAGACCCAGTACTTC
D: NA; size: many; J: TRBJ2-6; V: TRBV20-1; CDR3: CSASHEDGANVLTF; DNA: TGCAGTGCTAGTCACGAGGATGGGGCCAACGTCCTGACTTTC
D: NA; size: NA; J: TRBJ2-7; V: TRBV20-1; CDR3: CSARGPEGARFGEQYF; DNA: TGCAGTGCTAGAGGGCCGGAGGGGGCGCGATTCGGCGAGCAGTACTTC
D: TRBD1; size: NA; J: TRBJ1-1; V: TRBV28; CDR3: CASSNQQGTEAFF; DNA: TGTGCCAGCAGTAACCAACAGGGGACTGAAGCTTTCTTT
D: TRBD1; size: many; J: TRBJ1-4; V: TRBV2; CDR3: CASRIGSGGQENEKLFF; DNA: TGTGCCAGCAGAATAGGATCCGGGGGACAGGAGAATGAAAAACTGTTTTTT
D: NA; size: few; J: TRBJ1-1; V: TRBV7-3; CDR3: CASSLIGLSEAFF; DNA: TGTGCCAGCAGCTTAATAGGACTCTCTGAAGCTTTCTTT
D: NA; size: NA; J: TRBJ1-5; V: TRBV9; CDR3: CASSPGVRQPQHF; DNA: TGTGCCAGCAGCCCAGGGGTTCGTCAGCCCCAGCATTTT
D: TRBD1; size: NA; J: TRBJ2-1; V: TRBV28; CDR3: CASSPRSGTVEYPSSYNEQFF; DNA: TGTGCCAGCAGTCCGCGCTCGGGGACAGTTGAATACCCCAGCTCCTACAATGAGCAGTTCTTC
D: TRBD2; size: many; J: TRBJ2-1; V: TRBV6-1; CDR3: CASTTSSIGRARGNEQFF; DNA: TGTGCCAGCACTACGTCGTCGATCGGGAGGGCCAGAGGTAATGAGCAGTTCTTC
D: NA; size: NA; J: TRBJ2-2; V: TRBV6-1; CDR3: CASSQDGPYTGELFF; DNA: TGTGCCAGCAGCCAGGACGGACCTTACACCGGGGAGCTGTTTTTT
D: NA; size: many; J: TRBJ1-1; V: TRBV3-1; CDR3: CASSRTGLGTEAFF; DNA: TGTGCCAGCAGCCGCACGGGTTTGGGGACTGAAGCTTTCTTT
D: NA; size: many; J: TRBJ1-5; V: TRBV2; CDR3: CASSGGYQPQHF; DNA: TGTGCCAGCAGTGGGGGGTATCAGCCCCAGCATTTT
D: TRBD1; size: many; J: TRBJ1-2; V: TRBV5-8; CDR3: CASSWTGTDSGGYTF; DNA: TGTGCCAGCAGCTGGACCGGGACAGACTCTGGAGGCTACACCTTC
D: TRBD1; size: NA; J: TRBJ1-2; V: TRBV6-4; CDR3: CASKPRTGDSYGYTF; DNA: TGTGCCAGTAAACCCCGGACAGGAGATTCCTATGGCTACACCTTC
D: NA; size: many; J: TRBJ2-7; V: TRBV20-1; CDR3: CSASRTGAREQYF; DNA: TGCAGTGCTAGTCGGACCGGCGCGAGGGAGCAGTACTTC
D: TRBD2; size: many; J: TRBJ2-3; V: TRBV7-2; CDR3: CASSLEGTSGRPQYF; DNA: TGTGCCAGCAGCTTAGAGGGGACTAGCGGGAGACCGCAGTATTTT
D: TRBD2; size: many; J: TRBJ2-5; V: TRBV7-9; CDR3: CASSLRGAGAFQETQYF; DNA: TGTGCCAGCAGCTTAAGGGGAGCGGGGGCCTTCCAAGAGACCCAGTACTTC
D: NA; size: NA; J: TRBJ1-5; V: TRBV20-1; CDR3: CSARDMSGAGQPQHF; DNA: TGCAGTGCTAGAGATATGTCAGGGGCTGGCCAGCCCCAGCATTTT
D: NA; size: NA; J: TRBJ1-1; V: TRBV5-1; CDR3: CASRDVLGTRLSEAFF; DNA: TGCGCCAGCAGGGACGTCCTAGGCACCCGTTTAAGTGAAGCTTTCTTT
D: NA; size: NA; J: TRBJ2-1; V: TRBV27; CDR3: CASSFIGSSYNGQFF; DNA: TGTGCCAGCAGTTTTATCGGGAGCTCCTACAATGGGCAGTTCTTC
D: TRBD1; size: NA; J: TRBJ1-2; V: TRBV6-1; CDR3: CASRGQGVNYGYTF; DNA: TGTGCCAGCCGTGGACAGGGGGTTAACTATGGCTACACCTTC
D: TRBD1; size: once; J: TRBJ1-2; V: TRBV20-1; CDR3: CSARAPGQGELGYTF; DNA: TGCAGTGCTAGGGCTCCGGGACAGGGAGAACTTGGTTACACCTTC
D: NA; size: many; J: TRBJ2-6; V: TRBV28; CDR3: CASRMVGASRSGANVLTF; DNA: TGTGCCAGCAGAATGGTGGGGGCGAGCCGCTCTGGGGCCAACGTCCTGACTTTC
D: TRBD1; size: many; J: TRBJ1-3; V: TRBV30; CDR3: CAWIRTGDGNTIYF; DNA: TGTGCCTGGATCCGGACAGGGGACGGAAACACCATATATTTT
D: NA; size: many; J: TRBJ2-1; V: TRBV5-6; CDR3: CASSLGQGRNEQFF; DNA: TGTGCCAGCAGCTTGGGCCAGGGTAGAAATGAGCAGTTCTTC
D: NA; size: many; J: TRBJ2-3; V: TRBV5-1; CDR3: CASSFPPPADTQYF; DNA: TGCGCCAGCAGCTTCCCCCCCCCGGCAGATACGCAGTATTTT
D: NA; size: NA; J: TRBJ2-7; V: TRBV19; CDR3: CASSIKASHGSESYKQYF; DNA: TGTGCCAGTAGTATAAAGGCATCCCACGGGAGCGAATCCTACAAGCAGTACTTC
D: TRBD2; size: many; J: TRBJ2-7; V: TRBV5-4; CDR3: CASSHSGRVAEQYF; DNA: TGTGCCAGCAGCCATAGCGGGAGAGTCGCCGAGCAGTACTTC
D: NA; size: few; J: TRBJ1-5; V: TRBV6-1; CDR3: CASGTRGNQPQHF; DNA: TGTGCCAGCGGGACAAGGGGCAATCAGCCCCAGCATTTT
D: NA; size: few; J: TRBJ1-5; V: TRBV19; CDR3: CASSIGGDHQPQHF; DNA: TGTGCCAGTAGTATCGGAGGGGACCATCAGCCCCAGCATTTT
D: NA; size: NA; J: TRBJ2-5; V: TRBV20-1; CDR3: CSARVEGWGETQYF; DNA: TGCAGTGCTAGAGTAGAGGGGTGGGGTGAGACCCAGTACTTC
D: TRBD2; size: NA; J: TRBJ2-7; V: TRBV4-1; CDR3: CASSQEIAGAIEQYF; DNA: TGCGCCAGCAGCCAAGAAATAGCGGGAGCGATCGAGCAGTACTTC
D: TRBD1; size: few; J: TRBJ1-4; V: TRBV20-1; CDR3: CSAAQGGDEKLFF; DNA: TGCAGTGCGGCCCAGGGGGGTGATGAAAAACTGTTTTTT
D: NA; size: few; J: TRBJ1-3; V: TRBV6-8; CDR3: CASSSRQISGNTIYF; DNA: TGTGCCAGCAGTTCGCGACAGATATCTGGAAACACCATATATTTT
D: NA; size: many; J: TRBJ2-7; V: TRBV11-3; CDR3: CASSSFAGYEQYF; DNA: TGTGCCAGCAGCTCTTTCGCCGGCTACGAGCAGTACTTC
D: NA; size: NA; J: TRBJ2-1; V: TRBV19; CDR3: CATTENRVGWLGDEQFF; DNA: TGTGCCACAACGGAGAACAGGGTTGGGTGGTTGGGCGATGAGCAGTTCTTC
D: NA; size: many; J: TRBJ2-2; V: TRBV30; CDR3: CAWSSGEYTGELFF; DNA: TGTGCCTGGAGTTCTGGGGAGTACACCGGGGAGCTGTTTTTT
D: NA; size: NA; J: TRBJ2-7; V: TRBV29-1; CDR3: CSVEDEGPYEQYF; DNA: TGCAGCGTTGAAGATGAAGGGCCTTACGAGCAGTACTTC
D: TRBD2; size: few; J: TRBJ2-1; V: TRBV20-1; CDR3: CSAATSGSWGEQFF; DNA: TGCAGTGCTGCGACTAGCGGGAGTTGGGGTGAGCAGTTCTTC
D: TRBD2; size: many; J: TRBJ2-1; V: TRBV7-3; CDR3: CASSVRLAGVNEQFF; DNA: TGTGCCAGCAGCGTCCGACTAGCGGGCGTGAATGAGCAGTTCTTC
D: NA; size: many; J: TRBJ2-1; V: TRBV27; CDR3: CASSLLGTGRTNDDNEQFF; DNA: TGTGCCAGCAGTTTATTGGGTACCGGGCGGACGAACGACGACAATGAGCAGTTCTTC
D: NA; size: few; J: TRBJ1-4; V: TRBV5-1; CDR3: CASSDRPATNEKLFF; DNA: TGCGCCAGCAGCGACAGGCCTGCAACTAATGAAAAACTGTTTTTT
D: NA; size: NA; J: TRBJ2-3; V: TRBV30; CDR3: CAWRAGHGTDTQYF; DNA: TGTGCCTGGAGAGCGGGTCATGGGACAGATACGCAGTATTTT
D: NA; size: many; J: TRBJ2-2; V: TRBV6-5; CDR3: CASSYRGVTYTGELFF; DNA: TGTGCCAGCAGTTACAGAGGTGTCACCTACACCGGGGAGCTGTTTTTT